This T cell receptor (beta chain) appears in the sequencing data of a study of shared clonotypes between healthy human individuals. Study-level results: The study found lower generation probabilities in non-shared clonotypes than in those shared by all four donors. Among donors, the sharing of clonotypes was expected to be influenced by sequencing depth.

For this clone: What it binds is not known.

The V and J ends lost 4 bases and 5 bases, in that order; junction bases with no gene match: 5. The germline CDR1 and CDR2 sequences are SGHRS and YFSETQ. The CDR3 is made up of 14 amino acids. The assay was immunoSEQ multiplex PCR, and TCRdb's table has in-frame clones only and misses some. The top ten hold roughly 0.45% of the sample, which has around 1.6 million clones, approximately 98% seen once. This TCR derives from a young man in good health. This chain joins TRBV5-1 and TRBJ1-5; 8 nucleotides match TRBD1. Sequencing was carried out using naive CD4+ T cells sorted from blood. Subset defined: CD45RA+ positively selected. The CDR3 sequence is CASSDGQGYQPQHF. The CDR3 DNA reads as TGCGCCAGCAGCGATGGACAGGGATATCAGCCCCAGCATTTT.